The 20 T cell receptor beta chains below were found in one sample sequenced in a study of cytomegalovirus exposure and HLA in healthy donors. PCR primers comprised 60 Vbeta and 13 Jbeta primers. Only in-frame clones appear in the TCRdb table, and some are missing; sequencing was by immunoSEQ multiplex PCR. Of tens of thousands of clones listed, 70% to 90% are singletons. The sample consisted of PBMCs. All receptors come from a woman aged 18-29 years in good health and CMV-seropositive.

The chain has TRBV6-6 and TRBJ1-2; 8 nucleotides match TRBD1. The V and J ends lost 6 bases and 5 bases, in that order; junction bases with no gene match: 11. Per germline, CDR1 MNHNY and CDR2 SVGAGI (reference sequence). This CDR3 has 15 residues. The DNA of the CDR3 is TGTGCCAGCAGCCAGGGGGCTTCGTACCTATATGGCTACACCTTC. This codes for CASSQGASYLYGYTF.

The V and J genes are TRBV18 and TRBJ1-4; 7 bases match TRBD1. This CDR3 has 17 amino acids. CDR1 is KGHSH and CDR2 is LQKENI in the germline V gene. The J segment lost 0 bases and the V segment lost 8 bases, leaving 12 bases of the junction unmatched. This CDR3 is CASAYRGYLATNEKLFF. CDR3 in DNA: TGTGCCAGCGCCTACAGGGGCTACCTTGCAACTAATGAAAAACTGTTTTTT.

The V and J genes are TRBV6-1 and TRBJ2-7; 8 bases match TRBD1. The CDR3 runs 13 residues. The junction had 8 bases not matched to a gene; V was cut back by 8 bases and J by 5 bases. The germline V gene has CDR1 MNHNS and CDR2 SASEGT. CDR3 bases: TGTGCCAGCCTCCAGGGGGCTCTGGACGAGCAGTACTTC. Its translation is CASLQGALDEQYF.

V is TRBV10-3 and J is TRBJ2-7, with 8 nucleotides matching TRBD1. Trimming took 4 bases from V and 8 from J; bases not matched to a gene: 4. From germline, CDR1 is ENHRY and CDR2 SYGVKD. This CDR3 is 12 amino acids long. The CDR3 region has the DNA TGTGCCATCAGTGGGACAGGGTTCAAGCAGTACTTC. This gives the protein CAISGTGFKQYF.

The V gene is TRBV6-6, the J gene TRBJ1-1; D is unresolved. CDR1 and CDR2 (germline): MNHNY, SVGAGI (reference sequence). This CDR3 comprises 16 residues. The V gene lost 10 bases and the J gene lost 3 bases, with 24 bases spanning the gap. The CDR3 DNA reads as TGTGCCACCAATACCCGGACGGGAGGGAAGTACACTGAAGCTTTCTTT. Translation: CATNTRTGGKYTEAFF.

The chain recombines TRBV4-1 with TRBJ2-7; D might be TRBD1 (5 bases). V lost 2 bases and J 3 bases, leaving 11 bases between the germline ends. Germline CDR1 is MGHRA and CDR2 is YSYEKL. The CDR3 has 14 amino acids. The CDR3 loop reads CASSQRQSNYEQYF. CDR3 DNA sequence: TGCGCCAGCAGCCAACGACAGAGCAACTACGAGCAGTACTTC.

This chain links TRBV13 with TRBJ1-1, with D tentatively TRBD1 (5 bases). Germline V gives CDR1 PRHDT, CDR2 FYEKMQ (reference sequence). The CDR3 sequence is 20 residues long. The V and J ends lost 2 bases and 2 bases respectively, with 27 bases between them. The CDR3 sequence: CASSLLMGGWIMDSNTEAFF. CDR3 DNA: TGTGCCAGCAGCTTATTGATGGGGGGGTGGATCATGGATTCAAACACTGAAGCTTTCTTT.

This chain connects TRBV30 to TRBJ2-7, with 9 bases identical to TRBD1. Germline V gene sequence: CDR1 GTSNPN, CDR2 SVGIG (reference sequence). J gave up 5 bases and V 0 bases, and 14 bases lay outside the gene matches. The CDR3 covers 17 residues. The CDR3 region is CAWSVRETGTGLNEQYF. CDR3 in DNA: TGTGCCTGGAGTGTACGGGAAACCGGGACAGGGTTGAACGAGCAGTACTTC.

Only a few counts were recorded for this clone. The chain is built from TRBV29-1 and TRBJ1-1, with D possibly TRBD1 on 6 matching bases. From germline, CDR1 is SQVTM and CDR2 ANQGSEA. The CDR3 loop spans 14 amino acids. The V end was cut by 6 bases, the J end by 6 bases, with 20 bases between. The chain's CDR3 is CSVLLQLRGAEAFF. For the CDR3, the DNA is TGCAGCGTACTCCTCCAACTCAGGGGTGCTGAAGCTTTCTTT.

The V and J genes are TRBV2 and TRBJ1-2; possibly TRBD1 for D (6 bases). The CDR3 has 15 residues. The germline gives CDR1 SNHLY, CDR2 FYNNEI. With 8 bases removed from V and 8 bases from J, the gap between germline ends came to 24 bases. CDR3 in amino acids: CASSKTGDLYGGYTF. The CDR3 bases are TGTGCCAGCTCAAAGACAGGAGACTTATACGGAGGCTACACCTTC.

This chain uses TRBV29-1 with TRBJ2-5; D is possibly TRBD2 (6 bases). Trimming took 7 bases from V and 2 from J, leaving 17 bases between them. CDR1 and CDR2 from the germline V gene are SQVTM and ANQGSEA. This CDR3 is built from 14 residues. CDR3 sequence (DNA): TGCAGCGGTTGGGGACTTATCAAACAAGAGACCCAGTACTTC. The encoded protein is CSGWGLIKQETQYF.

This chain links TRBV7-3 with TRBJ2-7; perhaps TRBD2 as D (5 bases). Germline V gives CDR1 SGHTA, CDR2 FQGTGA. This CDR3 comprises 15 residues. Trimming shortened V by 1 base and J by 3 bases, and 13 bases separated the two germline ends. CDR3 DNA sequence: TGTGCCAGCAGCTTAATGTCCACTAGTTTCTACGAGCAGTACTTC. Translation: CASSLMSTSFYEQYF.

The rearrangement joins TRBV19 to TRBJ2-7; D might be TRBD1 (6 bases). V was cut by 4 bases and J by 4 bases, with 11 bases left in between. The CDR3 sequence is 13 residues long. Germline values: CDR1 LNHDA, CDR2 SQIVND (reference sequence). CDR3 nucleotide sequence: TGTGCCAGTAGTAAGGGGACACCGTACGAGCAGTACTTC. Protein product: CASSKGTPYEQYF.

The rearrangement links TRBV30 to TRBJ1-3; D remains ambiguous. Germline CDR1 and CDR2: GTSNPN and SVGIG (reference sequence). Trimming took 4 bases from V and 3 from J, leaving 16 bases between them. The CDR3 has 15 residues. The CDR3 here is CAWNPSGRYGNTIYF. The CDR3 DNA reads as TGTGCCTGGAACCCCTCGGGGAGATATGGAAACACCATATATTTT.

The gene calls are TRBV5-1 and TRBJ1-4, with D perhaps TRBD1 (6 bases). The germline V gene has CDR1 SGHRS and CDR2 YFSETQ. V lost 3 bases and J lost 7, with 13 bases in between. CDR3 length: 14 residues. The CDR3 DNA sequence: TGCGCCAGCAGCTCGGGGGGCAGGGGTGAAAAACTGTTTTTT. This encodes CASSSGGRGEKLFF.

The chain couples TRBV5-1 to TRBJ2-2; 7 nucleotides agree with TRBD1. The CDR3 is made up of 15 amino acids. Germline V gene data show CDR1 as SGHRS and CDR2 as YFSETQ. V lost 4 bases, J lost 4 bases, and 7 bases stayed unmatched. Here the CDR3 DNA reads TGCGCCAGCAGCCCTGACAGGGTAGGCACCGGGGAGCTGTTTTTT. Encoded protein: CASSPDRVGTGELFF.

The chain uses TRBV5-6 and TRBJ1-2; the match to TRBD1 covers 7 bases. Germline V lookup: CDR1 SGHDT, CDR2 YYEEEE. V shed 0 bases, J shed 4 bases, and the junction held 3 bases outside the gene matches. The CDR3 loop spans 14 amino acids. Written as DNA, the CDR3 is TGTGCCAGCAGCTTGGGGACAGGTAGCTATGGCTACACCTTC. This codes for CASSLGTGSYGYTF.

DNA for the CDR3: TGTGCCAGCAGTGACTGCCGGGACTACGAGCAGTACTTC. Translation gives CASSDCRDYEQYF. The J gene is TRBJ2-7, the V gene TRBV6-4, with a tentative D call TRBD2 (5 bases). The CDR3 totals 13 residues. CDR1 and CDR2 (germline): MRHNA, SNTAGT. V lost 1 base and J lost 3, with 7 bases in between.

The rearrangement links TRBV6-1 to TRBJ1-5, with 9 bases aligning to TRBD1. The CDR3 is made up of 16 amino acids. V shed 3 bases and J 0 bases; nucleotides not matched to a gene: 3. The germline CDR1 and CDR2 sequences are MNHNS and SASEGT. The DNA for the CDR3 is TGTGCCAGCAGTGATCGGGGACAGGGTAGCAATCAGCCCCAGCATTTT. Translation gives CASSDRGQGSNQPQHF.

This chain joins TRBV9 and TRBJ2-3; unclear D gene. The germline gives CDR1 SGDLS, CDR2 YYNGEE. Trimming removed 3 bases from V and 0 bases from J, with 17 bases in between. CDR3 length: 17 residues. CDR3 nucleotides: TGTGCCAGCAGCGGAATACCAGGTTTTACTAGCACAGATACGCAGTATTTT. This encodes CASSGIPGFTSTDTQYF.